The rows below give T cell receptor beta chains drawn from one sample of a study of cytomegalovirus exposure and HLA in healthy donors. Profiled with immunoSEQ multiplex PCR; TCRdb holds only in-frame clones, not every one. The sample holds some 100,000 clones, more than 65% seen once. The specimen sequenced was PBMCs. Source of these receptors: a man aged 40-49 years in good health and CMV-seropositive. CDR3s include the opening cysteine and the closing phenylalanine or tryptophan. The D gene is left open where the match is weak. Only part of the rows carry a size: once, few, many, or a class if the clone is expanded.

V	D	size	J	DNA	CDR3
TRBV9	TRBD1	.	TRBJ1-6	TGTGCCAGCAGCGCAACAGGGGTTAATTCACCCCTCCACTTT	CASSATGVNSPLHF
TRBV5-1	TRBD1	.	TRBJ2-7	TGCGCCAGCAGCTTGGGCGTTTACCCGGGACAGGGTCAGGAGCAGTACTTC	CASSLGVYPGQGQEQYF
TRBV6-4	.	.	TRBJ2-2	TGTGCCAGCAGTGACTCGGACTACACCGGGGAGCTGTTTTTT	CASSDSDYTGELFF
TRBV6-6	.	.	TRBJ1-1	TGTGCCAGCAGTTACTCAAGGCAGGGGAACACTGAAGCTTTCTTT	CASSYSRQGNTEAFF
TRBV5-4	TRBD1	.	TRBJ2-2	TGTGCCAGCAGCCCCCGGGACAGGGTGGCCGGGGAGCTGTTTTTT	CASSPRDRVAGELFF
TRBV18	.	.	TRBJ1-1	TGTGCCAGCTCACCATCTTCTGAGAATGAAGCTTTCTTT	CASSPSSENEAFF
TRBV15	.	.	TRBJ1-1	TGTGCCACCAGCAGAGATCGTGCCGCGGCGAACACTGAAGCTTTCTTT	CATSRDRAAANTEAFF
TRBV10-1	.	.	TRBJ2-7	TGCGCCAGCAGTTCAGGGCTATTCTACGAGCAGTACTTC	CASSSGLFYEQYF
TRBV19	TRBD1	.	TRBJ1-4	TGTGCCAGTAGTCCCCGGAGGGGACCGAACCGGGACAGGGACGAAAAACTGTTTTTT	CASSPRRGPNRDRDEKLFF
TRBV7-2	.	.	TRBJ1-2	TGTGCCAGCAGCTTCGCGGGGAATGGCTACACCTTC	CASSFAGNGYTF
TRBV13	.	few	TRBJ1-2	TGTGCCAGCAGCCTCACAGGGAACTATGGCTACACCTTC	CASSLTGNYGYTF
TRBV6-1	.	.	TRBJ2-7	TGTGCCAGCAGTGCAAGCAGGGTTTACGAGCAGTACTTC	CASSASRVYEQYF
TRBV18	.	.	TRBJ1-1	TGTGCCAGCTCACCCCGAGCAGCGAGGAACACTGAAGCTTTCTTT	CASSPRAARNTEAFF
TRBV11-2	TRBD2	.	TRBJ2-3	TGTGCCAGCCTATCCGGGACTAGGATGACAGATACGCAGTATTTT	CASLSGTRMTDTQYF
TRBV7-9	.	.	TRBJ2-5	TGTGCCGGCAGCTTGGCGGGGCTCGAGACCCAGTACTTC	CAGSLAGLETQYF
TRBV5-4	.	.	TRBJ2-7	TGTGCCAGCAGCACAAGACGGGGGGCACTTACCTACGAGCAGTACTTC	CASSTRRGALTYEQYF
TRBV10-3	.	.	TRBJ2-6	TGTGCCATCAGCGGTACAGGGCCCTCTGGGGCCAACGTCCTGACTTTC	CAISGTGPSGANVLTF
TRBV28	TRBD1	.	TRBJ2-1	TGTGCCAGCAGTTTAATAGGGGGCGCCTACAATAAGCAGTTCTTC	CASSLIGGAYNKQFF
TRBV6-6	.	.	TRBJ1-2	TGTGCCAGCAGTCACAGGGCAGTCGCGAACTATGGCTACACCTTC	CASSHRAVANYGYTF
TRBV7-2	TRBD2	.	TRBJ2-5	TGTGCCAGCAGCCCCCAGGGTCAGGGAGGGAGAAAGACCCAGTACTTC	CASSPQGQGGRKTQYF
TRBV28	.	.	TRBJ2-3	TGTGCCAGTAAAAAAACAGATACGCAGTATTTT	CASKKTDTQYF
TRBV7-8	TRBD2	.	TRBJ2-7	TGTGCCAGCAGACTAGCGGACTCCTACGAGCAGTACTTC	CASRLADSYEQYF
TRBV27	.	.	TRBJ2-7	TGTGCCAGCAGTTTATCGGCAGGAACCTACGAGCAGTACTTC	CASSLSAGTYEQYF
TRBV5-4	.	.	TRBJ2-7	TGTGCCAGCAGTTCGGAACCCTCGGACAGTTACTACGAGCAGTACTTC	CASSSEPSDSYYEQYF
TRBV4-2	.	once	TRBJ1-5	TGTGCCAGCAGCTACCAGAACAGGGCCTACTATAGCAATCAGCCCCAGCATTTT	CASSYQNRAYYSNQPQHF
TRBV19	.	.	TRBJ2-6	TGTGCCAGTACCCCCTCCGGCGGGGGCCTTATCGAGGGGGCCAACGTCCTGACTTTC	CASTPSGGGLIEGANVLTF
TRBV19	TRBD1	.	TRBJ1-2	TGTGCCAGTCTTAGGACAGGCGTATATGGCTACACCTTC	CASLRTGVYGYTF
TRBV7-2	TRBD1	few	TRBJ2-1	TGTGCCAGCAGCTGGGGAGGGACAGGGAACAATGAGCAGTTCTTC	CASSWGGTGNNEQFF
TRBV19	.	.	TRBJ1-5	TGTGCCAGTAGTATCAGGAATAGCAATCAGCCCCAGCATTTT	CASSIRNSNQPQHF